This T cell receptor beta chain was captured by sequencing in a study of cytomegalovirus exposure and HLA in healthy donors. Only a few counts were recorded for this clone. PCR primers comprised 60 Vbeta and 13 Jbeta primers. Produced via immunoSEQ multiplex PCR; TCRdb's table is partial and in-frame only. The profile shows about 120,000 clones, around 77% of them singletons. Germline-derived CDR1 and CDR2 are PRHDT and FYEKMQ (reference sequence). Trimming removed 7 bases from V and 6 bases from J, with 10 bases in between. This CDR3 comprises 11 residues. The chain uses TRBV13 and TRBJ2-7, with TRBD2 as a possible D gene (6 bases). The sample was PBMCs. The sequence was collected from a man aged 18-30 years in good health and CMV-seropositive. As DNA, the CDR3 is TGTGCCAGCAACAGCGGGTCCGAGCAGTACTTC. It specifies CASNSGSEQYF.